The 5 T cell receptor beta chains below all came from one sample that was sequenced in a study of OX40 agonist ivuxolimab in advanced cancers. The table came from immunoSEQ multiplex PCR; TCRdb's copy has only in-frame clones and leaves some out. Of fewer than 40,000 clones detected, around three quarters appear once; the ten largest clones hold roughly an eighth. Sample: CD4+ or CD8+ T cells sorted from blood, taken in a trial of the OX40 agonist ivuxolimab. The origin of the receptors is an adult with an advanced solid tumor such as melanoma, head and neck, liver or kidney cancer.

The chain joins TRBV7-6 to TRBJ2-1; 16 bases agree with TRBD2. The CDR3 has 18 amino acids. The J segment lost 6 bases and the V segment lost 0 bases, leaving 5 bases of the junction unmatched. Germline V gene data show CDR1 as SGHVS and CDR2 as FNYEAQ. The CDR3 region is CASSLAGTSGRVGNEQFF. The CDR3 bases are TGTGCCAGCAGCTTAGCTGGGACTAGCGGGAGGGTGGGCAATGAGCAGTTCTTC. Combining the CDR3 with reference TRBV7-6 and TRBJ2-1 gives the whole variable domain GAGVSQSPRYKVTKRGQDVALRCDPISGHVSLYWYRQALGQGPEFLTYFNYEAQQDKSGLPNDRFSAERPEGSISTLTIQRTEQRDSAMYRCASSLAGTSGRVGNEQFFGPGTRLTVL.

The V and J genes are TRBV27 and TRBJ1-1; D is uncertain. Germline CDR1 MNHEY, CDR2 SMNVEV (reference sequence). The CDR3 spans 13 residues. V shed 2 bases and J shed 0 bases, with 4 bases lying between them. In nucleotides, the CDR3 is TGTGCCAGCAGTTTAATGATGAACACTGAAGCTTTCTTT. Translating it yields CASSLMMNTEAFF.

This clone occurred a few times. The chain carries TRBV19 and TRBJ2-7, with D possibly matching TRBD2 (5 bases). Germline V gives CDR1 LNHDA, CDR2 SQIVND (reference sequence). The CDR3 contains 16 residues. V lost 3 bases and J lost 1, with 16 bases in between. Here the CDR3 DNA reads TGTGCCAGTAGTATGTCCGGGCGCGGGCAGTCCTACGAGCAGTACTTC. Its protein product is CASSMSGRGQSYEQYF.

This chain links TRBV6-5 with TRBJ2-7; weak D call: TRBD1 (6 bases). The V end was cut by 6 bases, the J end by 3 bases, with 9 bases between. This CDR3 comprises 12 residues. CDR1 is MNHEY, CDR2 SVGAGI, per germline. This CDR3 is CASSPTGYEQYF. CDR3 in DNA: TGTGCCAGCAGCCCGACAGGCTACGAGCAGTACTTC.

This chain links TRBV14 with TRBJ2-6; D call uncertain. Germline values: CDR1 SGHDN, CDR2 FVKESK. The ends were cut back, 1 base at V and 2 bases at J, with 3 bases in the middle. There are 14 residues in the CDR3. The CDR3 nucleotides are TGTGCCAGCAGCCAAGGGACTGGGGCCAACGTCCTGACTTTC. As protein: CASSQGTGANVLTF.